This TCR beta chain stems from a study of T cell responses to AZD1222 COVID-19 vaccine. Study background: It was second doses at about 4 or about 12 weeks that were pooled.

Assay: immunoSEQ multiplex PCR; the TCRdb copy retains only in-frame clones and omits some. This table holds 150,000 or so clones, approximately 85% found once. Regarding this clone: What it binds is not known.

Overall study results and limits: Sampled repertoires all dated from after the peak T cell response. Nearly half of spike-specific TCRs reportedly go after variant regions that carry no mutations. AZD1222 recipients seropositive at baseline numbered only 5 or 6.

Germline CDR1 and CDR2: SQVTM and ANQGSEA. The CDR3 is made up of 14 amino acids. V lost 7 bases, J lost 0 bases, and 5 bases stayed unmatched. This material consisted of peripheral blood, taken on day 0 of AZD1222 vaccination. The V gene is TRBV29-1, the J gene TRBJ1-3, with TRBD1 identical over 8 bases. The clonotype originates from an adult in good health. Here the CDR3 DNA reads TGCAGCGCCTGGACAGGGAGCTCTGGAAACACCATATATTTT. It yields the protein CSAWTGSSGNTIYF.